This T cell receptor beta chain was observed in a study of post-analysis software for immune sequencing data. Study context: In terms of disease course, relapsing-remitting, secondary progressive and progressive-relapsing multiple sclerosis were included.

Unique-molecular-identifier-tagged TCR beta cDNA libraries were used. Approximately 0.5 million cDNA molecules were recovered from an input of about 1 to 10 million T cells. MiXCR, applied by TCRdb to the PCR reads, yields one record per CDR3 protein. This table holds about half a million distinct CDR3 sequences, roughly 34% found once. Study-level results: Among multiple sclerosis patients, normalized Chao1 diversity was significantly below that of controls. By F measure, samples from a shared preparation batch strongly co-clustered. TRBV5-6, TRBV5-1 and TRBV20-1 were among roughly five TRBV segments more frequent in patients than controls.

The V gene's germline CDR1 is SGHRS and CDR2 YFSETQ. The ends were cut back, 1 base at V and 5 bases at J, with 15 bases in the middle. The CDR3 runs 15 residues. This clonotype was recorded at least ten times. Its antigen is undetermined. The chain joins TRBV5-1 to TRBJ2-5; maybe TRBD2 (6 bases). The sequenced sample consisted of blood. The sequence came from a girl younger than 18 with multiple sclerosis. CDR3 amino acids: CASSLTTGEAETQYF. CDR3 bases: TGCGCCAGCAGCTTGACGACGGGGGAGGCGGAGACCCAGTACTTC.